This T cell receptor (beta chain) was recorded in a study of blood T cells in healthy people across ages. On the study more broadly: For every two T cells, template switching captured about one barcoded beta molecule. Study findings and constraints: There was a strong correlation between TCR beta diversity and naive T cell percentage.

V lost 5 bases and J lost 2; bases outside the gene matches: 8. Germline loops: CDR1 SGHTA, CDR2 FQGNSA. The CDR3 extends over 17 amino acids. Worth noting for this clonotype: Its matching antigen is unknown.

Using a J-beta primer mix together with a sample-barcoded 5' primer, a second PCR was run for about 7 to 12 cycles. TCRdb reanalysed the 5' RACE reads using MiXCR and keeps one entry per CDR3 protein. The sample includes about 1.4 million distinct CDR3 sequences, 59% of them seen just once. Sample: blood. This TCR derives from a man between 18 and 29 years old in good health. V is TRBV7-2 and J is TRBJ2-3; 12 nucleotides match TRBD2. Here the CDR3 DNA reads TGTGCCAGCAGCGCATCTAGCGGGGGGGGTGACACAGATACGCAGTATTTT. It encodes CASSASSGGGDTDTQYF.